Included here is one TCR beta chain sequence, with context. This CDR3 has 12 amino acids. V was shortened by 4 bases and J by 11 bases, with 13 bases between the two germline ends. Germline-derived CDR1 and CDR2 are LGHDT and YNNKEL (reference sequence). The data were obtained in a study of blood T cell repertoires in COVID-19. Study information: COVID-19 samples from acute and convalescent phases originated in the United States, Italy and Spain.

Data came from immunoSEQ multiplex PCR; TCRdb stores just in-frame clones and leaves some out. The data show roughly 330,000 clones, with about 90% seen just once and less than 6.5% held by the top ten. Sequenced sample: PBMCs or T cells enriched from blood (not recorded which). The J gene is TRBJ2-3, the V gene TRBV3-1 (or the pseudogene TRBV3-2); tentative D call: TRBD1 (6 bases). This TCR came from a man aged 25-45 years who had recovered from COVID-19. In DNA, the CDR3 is TGTGCCAGCAGCCTAACAGGGTTTGGGCAGTATTTT. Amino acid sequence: CASSLTGFGQYF.